The 8 T cell receptor beta chains given below trace back to one sample, sequenced in a study of read filtering for tumor transcriptome and immune sequencing. From 300 to 400 ng of RNA, a library with molecular barcoded alpha/delta and beta/gamma adaptors was made. MiXCR was run by TCRdb on the reads, yielding one entry per CDR3 protein. The table lists tens of thousands of distinct CDR3 sequences, roughly 21% of them singletons. The sequenced sample was a population of CD138-negative cells sorted from bone marrow. These TCRs come from a donor at least 40 years old with multiple myeloma.

This clonotype came up a few times. The CDR3 bases are TGCAGCGTTGATGGAGGGGCCGGGGAGCTGTTTTTT. This sequence encodes CSVDGGAGELFF. V gene TRBV29-1 combines with J gene TRBJ2-2; tentatively, D is TRBD2 (6 bases). This CDR3 has 12 amino acids. The V end lost 3 bases, the J end lost 6 bases, and 8 bases lay between the germline ends. In germline, CDR1 is SQVTM, CDR2 ANQGSEA.

This clonotype was counted at least ten times. This chain links TRBV5-5 with TRBJ2-5; D is uncertain. In germline, CDR1 is SGHKS, CDR2 YYEKEE (reference sequence). The CDR3 has 12 amino acids. With 0 bases removed from V and 4 bases from J, the gap between germline ends came to 4 bases. CDR3 sequence reads: CASSLGTETQYF. The CDR3 DNA is TGTGCCAGCAGCTTGGGGACAGAGACCCAGTACTTC.

This clonotype was counted ten times or more. The V gene is TRBV3-1, the J gene TRBJ2-5; tentative D call: TRBD2 (6 bases). CDR3 length: 13 amino acids. Deletions cut 5 bases from V and 0 bases from J, with 7 bases between. The germline V gene encodes CDR1 LGHDT and CDR2 YNNKEL (reference sequence). The CDR3 sequence: CASSSSDQETQYF. CDR3 DNA sequence: TGTGCCAGCAGCTCTAGCGACCAAGAGACCCAGTACTTC.

The V gene is TRBV28, the J gene TRBJ1-4, with 9 bases identical to TRBD1. CDR1 and CDR2 (germline): MDHEN, SYDVKM. The CDR3 runs to 16 residues. The J segment lost 7 bases and the V segment lost 5 bases, leaving 11 bases of the junction unmatched. The CDR3 region has the DNA TGTGCCAGCAGTCTTCTGAGAGGGACAGGGACTGAAAAACTGTTTTTT. Amino acid sequence: CASSLLRGTGTEKLFF. Looking up the rest from reference TRBV28 and TRBJ1-4 gives the full variable domain: DVKVTQSSRYLVKRTGEKVFLECVQDMDHENMFWYRQDPGLGLRLIYFSYDVKMKEKGDIPEGYSVSREKKERFSLILESASTNQTSMYLCASSLLRGTGTEKLFFGSGTQLSVL.

A note on this clonotype: A much larger clone differs from this one at a single base, so this may be a read error. V usage is TRBV5-1 and J usage is TRBJ2-2, with 10 bases fitting TRBD2. The CDR3 runs 15 residues. The germline gives CDR1 SGHRS, CDR2 YFSETQ. Germline trimming cut 7 bases from V and 1 base from J; bases unmatched to any gene: 4. CDR3 protein: CASGSSGGNTGELFF. CDR3 DNA: TGCGCCAGCGGCTCTAGCGGGGGGAACACCGGGGAGCTGTTTTTT.

This clonotype was detected a few times. This chain uses TRBV11-2 with TRBJ2-3; D is ambiguous. Trimming pared 5 bases from V and 6 bases from J, leaving 12 bases between. From germline, CDR1 is SGHAT and CDR2 FQNNGV. This CDR3 has 13 residues. The CDR3 region has the DNA TGTGCCAGCAGCCCCCATCTTTCCGATACGCAGTATTTT. This sequence encodes CASSPHLSDTQYF.

This clonotype appeared a few times. V usage is TRBV7-9 and J usage is TRBJ2-3, with D hard to call. Germline values: CDR1 SEHNR, CDR2 FQNEAQ (reference sequence). This CDR3 region has 16 residues. V was shortened by 5 bases and J by 1 base, with 16 bases between the two germline ends. Here the CDR3 DNA reads TGTGCCAGCAGCCCCCTTGACGCGGACCGCACAGATACGCAGTATTTT. This gives the protein CASSPLDADRTDTQYF.

This clonotype has just a few counts. The chain combines TRBV2 with TRBJ2-3; D gene unclear. CDR1 and CDR2 from the germline V gene are SNHLY and FYNNEI. The CDR3 is 13 residues long. V was pared by 6 bases and J by 0 bases, with 7 bases between. Here the CDR3 DNA reads TGTGCCAGCAGGGGCGGTAGCACAGATACGCAGTATTTT. Encoded protein: CASRGGSTDTQYF.